The rows below give T cell receptor beta chains drawn from one sample of a study of blood T cell repertoires in COVID-19. Profiled with immunoSEQ multiplex PCR; TCRdb holds only in-frame clones, not every one. This table holds around 110,000 clones, about 83% found once. Input material: PBMCs or T cells enriched from blood (not recorded which). These receptors came from a young woman who had recovered from COVID-19. Both conserved end residues are part of each CDR3. A D gene is named only where the DNA matches it firmly. Expanded clones are given a class, and other clones once, few, many or no size at all.

TRBJ1-5,NA,TRBV6-5,once,CASSTQGYSNQPQHF,TGTGCCAGCAGTACCCAGGGATATAGCAATCAGCCCCAGCATTTT
TRBJ1-1,NA,TRBV5-1,NA,CASSLSPGWNTEAFF,TGCGCCAGCAGCTTGTCTCCAGGTTGGAACACTGAAGCTTTCTTT
TRBJ2-1,TRBD2,TRBV24-1,few,CATSVVAGGTEQFF,TGTGCCACCAGTGTGGTAGCGGGAGGGACTGAGCAGTTCTTC
TRBJ1-2,TRBD1,TRBV4-3,NA,CASSQGAQGAYGYTF,TGCGCCAGCAGCCAAGGTGCTCAGGGGGCCTATGGCTACACCTTC
TRBJ1-2,NA,TRBV7-3,NA,CASSLNGNYGYTF,TGTGCCAGCAGCTTAAACGGGAACTATGGCTACACCTTC
TRBJ1-2,TRBD1,TRBV28,NA,CASSLLVGQGGYGYTF,TGTGCCAGCAGTTTATTGGTAGGACAGGGTGGCTATGGCTACACCTTC
TRBJ1-1,NA,TRBV21-1,NA,CASSKSSTEAFF,TGTGCCAGCAGCAAATCGAGCACTGAAGCTTTCTTT
TRBJ2-7,NA,TRBV28,NA,CASSYRPGLGFYEQYF,TGTGCCAGCAGCTATAGACCGGGGTTAGGTTTCTACGAGCAGTACTTC
TRBJ1-5,TRBD1,TRBV7-3,once,CASSFVGQGAGQPQHF,TGTGCCAGCAGCTTTGTGGGCCAGGGGGCAGGTCAGCCCCAGCATTTT
TRBJ2-7,TRBD2,TRBV4-3,few,CASSPVAGTSGRGGVYEQYF,TGCGCCAGCAGCCCTGTTGCCGGGACTAGCGGGAGGGGAGGTGTTTACGAGCAGTACTTC
TRBJ1-3,TRBD1,TRBV30,NA,CAWSPGQNSGNTIYF,TGTGCCTGGAGCCCGGGACAGAACTCTGGAAACACCATATATTTT
TRBJ2-2,TRBD1,TRBV5-5,NA,CASSERTGGSTGELFF,TGTGCCAGCAGCGAAAGAACAGGGGGAAGCACCGGGGAGCTGTTTTTT
TRBJ1-4,TRBD1,TRBV5-6,NA,CASSLAYRGGPTNEKLFF,TGTGCCAGCAGCTTGGCGTACAGGGGGGGGCCAACTAATGAAAAACTGTTTTTT
TRBJ1-1,NA,TRBV11-2,NA,CASSFWGMNTEAFF,TGTGCCAGCAGCTTTTGGGGCATGAACACTGAAGCTTTCTTT
TRBJ2-5,TRBD1,TRBV5-1,NA,CASTTGTAQETQYF,TGCGCCAGCACCACTGGGACAGCTCAAGAGACCCAGTACTTC
TRBJ1-1,TRBD1,TRBV5-5,NA,CASSPYRTGEWGTEAFF,TGTGCCAGCAGCCCCTATCGGACAGGGGAATGGGGCACTGAAGCTTTCTTT
TRBJ2-1,TRBD2,TRBV29-1,many,CSVKREGNNEQFF,TGCAGCGTTAAGCGGGAGGGGAACAATGAGCAGTTCTTC
TRBJ2-5,NA,TRBV5-4,NA,CASRPRRAGQETQYF,TGTGCCAGCAGGCCCAGGAGGGCCGGCCAAGAGACCCAGTACTTC
TRBJ1-6,NA,TRBV30,once,CAWREIPGDSPLHF,TGTGCCTGGAGGGAGATCCCGGGGGATTCACCCCTCCACTTT
TRBJ2-7,TRBD1,TRBV5-1,NA,CASSLEYRGWYEQYF,TGCGCCAGCAGCTTGGAGTACAGGGGGTGGTACGAGCAGTACTTC
TRBJ2-5,TRBD2,TRBV7-9,NA,CASSPAGIQETQYF,TGTGCCAGCAGCCCAGCGGGGATCCAAGAGACCCAGTACTTC
TRBJ2-1,NA,TRBV4-3,NA,CASSQEAEREQFF,TGCGCCAGCAGCCAAGAGGCAGAGAGGGAGCAGTTCTTC
TRBJ1-6,NA,TRBV5-6,NA,CASSFRGSHSPLHF,TGTGCCAGCAGCTTCAGGGGAAGCCACTCACCCCTCCACTTT
TRBJ2-1,TRBD1,TRBV7-2,once,CASSLGFGRGLRNEQFF,TGTGCCAGCAGCCTGGGGTTTGGCAGGGGGCTTCGTAATGAGCAGTTCTTC
TRBJ1-6,NA,TRBV7-8,NA,CASSLTPGTTGSPLHF,TGTGCCAGCAGCCTGACCCCCGGGACAACTGGGTCACCCCTCCACTTT
TRBJ1-2,NA,TRBV5-5,NA,CASTKTGPYLDYGYTF,TGTGCCAGCACCAAAACAGGGCCCTACCTCGACTATGGCTACACCTTC
TRBJ2-1,TRBD2,TRBV28,NA,CASSTRDYLNEQFF,TGTGCCAGCAGTACCCGGGACTACCTGAATGAGCAGTTCTTC
TRBJ1-2,TRBD1,TRBV4-2,NA,CASSQHAEGAGGYTF,TGTGCCAGCAGCCAACACGCGGAGGGGGCAGGTGGCTACACCTTC
TRBJ1-1,TRBD1,TRBV4-1,NA,CASSPTGGTEAFF,TGCGCCAGCAGTCCGACAGGGGGCACTGAAGCTTTCTTT
TRBJ1-1,NA,TRBV6-5,NA,CATSLNTEAFF,TGTGCCACCTCCCTGAACACTGAAGCTTTCTTT
TRBJ2-7,TRBD2,TRBV6-2/TRBV6-3,NA,CASSSVSGIGEQYF,TGTGCCAGCAGTTCCGTTAGCGGGATTGGCGAGCAGTACTTC
TRBJ2-7,TRBD2,TRBV27,few,CASSRSGRLEQYF,TGTGCCAGCAGTCGCAGCGGGAGGCTCGAGCAGTACTTC
TRBJ2-5,NA,TRBV30,NA,CAWSVGAFQETQYF,TGTGCCTGGAGTGTGGGAGCTTTCCAAGAGACCCAGTACTTC
TRBJ1-2,TRBD1,TRBV30,NA,CAWSSQGRNYGYTF,TGTGCCTGGAGCTCACAGGGGCGTAACTATGGCTACACCTTC
TRBJ1-2,TRBD1,TRBV27,NA,CASSHKRSGGNYGYTF,TGTGCCAGCAGTCACAAGAGGTCAGGGGGGAACTATGGCTACACCTTC
TRBJ2-1,NA,TRBV29-1,NA,CSALGGKGDEQFF,TGCAGCGCACTAGGGGGAAAGGGCGATGAGCAGTTCTTC
TRBJ2-7,NA,TRBV7-2,NA,CASSLGSREQYF,TGTGCCAGCAGCTTAGGGAGTCGTGAGCAGTACTTC
TRBJ1-1,NA,TRBV25-1,NA,CASRLGGPEAFF,TGTGCCAGCAGGCTTGGCGGCCCTGAAGCTTTCTTT
TRBJ1-1,NA,TRBV4-3,NA,CASSQVRRSSNTEAFF,TGCGCCAGCAGCCAAGTCCGGAGGTCCTCGAACACTGAAGCTTTCTTT
TRBJ1-2,NA,TRBV4-2,NA,CASSQELIGPAYGYTF,TGTGCCAGCAGCCAAGAGCTGATTGGGCCGGCTTATGGCTACACCTTC
TRBJ1-6,NA,TRBV28,NA,CASSPGGAYNSPLHF,TGTGCCAGCAGTCCTGGCGGGGCCTATAATTCACCCCTCCACTTT
TRBJ1-1,TRBD1,TRBV25-1,NA,CASAPGTGPPAFF,TGTGCCAGCGCACCCGGGACAGGGCCTCCGGCTTTCTTT
TRBJ2-1,TRBD2,TRBV5-1,NA,CASSRPPGTSGGNEQFF,TGCGCCAGCAGCCGACCCCCCGGGACTAGCGGGGGGAATGAGCAGTTCTTC
TRBJ2-7,NA,TRBV28,NA,CASSPPLVNYEQYF,TGTGCCAGCAGTCCCCCTTTAGTTAACTACGAGCAGTACTTC
TRBJ1-2,NA,TRBV2,NA,CASTGTNYGYTF,TGTGCCAGCACGGGGACAAACTATGGCTACACCTTC
TRBJ1-1,NA,TRBV5-1,NA,CASSDTGLEAFF,TGCGCCAGCAGCGATACTGGGCTTGAAGCTTTCTTT
TRBJ2-2,NA,TRBV13,NA,CASSTTRGNTGELFF,TGTGCCAGCAGCACCACCCGGGGTAACACCGGGGAGCTGTTTTTT